This passage covers 29 T cell receptor beta chains from one sample sequenced in a study of vaccination and CD4 T cells after COVID-19. These receptors have no known antigen. Cultured CD4+ T-cell DNA underwent Oncomine TCR Beta short-read sequencing. TCRdb re-analysed the PCR reads in MiXCR, keeping a single row per CDR3 protein. Seen here are 10,000 to 15,000 distinct CDR3 sequences, more than 40% observed once, and the top ten hold 24%. This sample's treatment: roughly nine-day PBMC culture with coronavirus spike peptide pools or control peptides (ViraFEST assay). Source material: CD4+ T cells from blood, cultured in vitro. These receptors came from a human donor who had recovered from COVID-19.

The chain employs TRBV25-1 and TRBJ1-5, with D possibly being TRBD1 (5 bases). Trimming removed 1 base from V and 7 bases from J, with 11 bases in between. The CDR3 is made up of 14 amino acids. The germline gives CDR1 MGHDK, CDR2 SYGVNS. CDR3 coding DNA: TGTGCCAGCAGTGAATCTCAGGGAAGACAGCCCCAGCATTTT. Residues: CASSESQGRQPQHF.

In its sample, this clonotype was seen a few times. The J gene is TRBJ2-4, the V gene TRBV28, with 7 positions matching TRBD2. Germline CDR1 is MDHEN and CDR2 is SYDVKM. The CDR3 runs to 14 residues. J was trimmed by 6 bases and V by 4 bases; bases with no gene match: 6. The CDR3: CASSWEGNGNIQYF. The CDR3 nucleotides are TGTGCCAGCAGTTGGGAGGGTAATGGAAACATTCAGTACTTC.

This chain links TRBV5-1 with TRBJ2-2; 10 bases fit TRBD1. The CDR3 runs to 16 residues. The V gene's germline CDR1 is SGHRS and CDR2 YFSETQ. Trimming removed 0 bases from V and 7 bases from J; junction bases left unmatched: 6. The CDR3 sequence is CASSLGDRGKIGELFF. CDR3 sequence (DNA): TGCGCCAGCAGCTTGGGGGACAGGGGAAAGATCGGGGAGCTGTTTTTT.

The count of this clonotype is one. This chain joins TRBV11-2 and TRBJ2-1, with unresolved D. This CDR3 contains 15 residues. V gave up 5 bases and J gave up 0 bases, with 11 bases separating them. Per germline, CDR1 SGHAT and CDR2 FQNNGV. The CDR3 DNA follows: TGTGCCAGCAGCCAAAGGCTACTCTCCTACAATGAGCAGTTCTTC. It encodes CASSQRLLSYNEQFF.

The V gene is TRBV24-1, the J gene TRBJ2-2; D could derive from TRBD1 or TRBD2 (5 bases each). The germline V gene has CDR1 KGHDR and CDR2 SFDVKD. The CDR3 is 16 amino acids. Trimming pared 3 bases from V and 4 bases from J, leaving 14 bases between. The CDR3 nucleotides are TGTGCCACCAGTGATGAGGGGTTTAAAGGCACCGGGGAGCTGTTTTTT. Its protein is CATSDEGFKGTGELFF.

V is TRBV20-1 and J is TRBJ2-1, with 8 bases that match TRBD2. The CDR3 consists of 14 residues. Germline V gene lookup returns CDR1 DFQATT and CDR2 SNEGSKA (reference sequence). J gave up 1 base and V 6 bases, and 5 bases lay outside the gene matches. CDR3 DNA sequence: TGCAGTGCCCCCGGGACTAGGTCCTACAATGAGCAGTTCTTC. Translation: CSAPGTRSYNEQFF.

This clonotype was counted only a few times. This chain joins TRBV5-1 and TRBJ2-3; 9 bases fit TRBD2. Trimming cost V 3 bases and J 5 bases; bases outside gene matches: 4. CDR1 and CDR2 (germline): SGHRS, YFSETQ. CDR3 length: 14 amino acids. CDR3 loop: CASSSSGEKDTQYF. CDR3 DNA: TGCGCCAGCAGCTCTAGCGGGGAGAAAGATACGCAGTATTTT. Variable domain in full (rest from reference TRBV5-1 and TRBJ2-3): KAGVTQTPRYLIKTRGQQVTLSCSPISGHRSVSWYQQTPGQGLQFLFEYFSETQRNKGNFPGRFSGRQFSNSRSEMNVSTLELGDSALYLCASSSSGEKDTQYFGPGTRLTVL.

This clonotype has just a few counts. The chain combines TRBV20-1 with TRBJ2-7; D might be TRBD2 (5 bases). Germline V gene sequence: CDR1 DFQATT, CDR2 SNEGSKA (reference sequence). V was shortened by 6 bases and J by 0 bases, with 12 bases between the two germline ends. This CDR3 is 13 amino acids long. The CDR3 DNA is TGCAGTGCAAGGCAGCGGAGCTCCTACGAGCAGTACTTC. Encoded protein: CSARQRSSYEQYF.

V gene TRBV11-1 combines with J gene TRBJ2-2, with D perhaps TRBD2 (7 bases). The CDR3 is 16 amino acids. The germline V gene encodes CDR1 SGHAT and CDR2 FQDESV (reference sequence). V was cut by 8 bases and J by 4 bases, with 20 bases left in between. The CDR3: CASSNPREDSTGELFF. CDR3 sequence (DNA): TGTGCCAGCTCGAACCCTCGGGAGGACAGCACCGGGGAGCTGTTTTTT.

CDR3 residues: CASSSARLAGGPSPHEQYF. The CDR3 DNA reads as TGTGCCAGCAGTTCCGCACGGCTAGCGGGAGGGCCTAGCCCCCACGAGCAGTACTTC. V is TRBV28 and J is TRBJ2-7; 12 nucleotides agree with TRBD2. The V gene end was trimmed by 4 bases and the J gene end by 5 bases; junction bases not matched to a gene: 18. Germline lookup yields CDR1 MDHEN and CDR2 SYDVKM. The CDR3 is 19 amino acids. Full variable domain (remainder filled in from reference TRBV28 and TRBJ2-7): DVKVTQSSRYLVKRTGEKVFLECVQDMDHENMFWYRQDPGLGLRLIYFSYDVKMKEKGDIPEGYSVSREKKERFSLILESASTNQTSMYLCASSSARLAGGPSPHEQYFGPGTRLTVT.

The genes are TRBV12-5 and TRBJ1-2; possible D gene TRBD1, 6 bases. V was cut by 2 bases and J by 8 bases, with 15 bases left in between. This CDR3 comprises 14 residues. CDR1 and CDR2 from the germline V gene are LGHNT and FRNRAP. Here the CDR3 DNA reads TGTGCTAGTGGTTTGACAGGGAGAGAGTCAGGCTACACCTTC. The encoded protein is CASGLTGRESGYTF.

This clonotype was seen more than once but under ten times. The CDR3 spells CASSHRDRETGELFF. In DNA, the CDR3 is TGTGCCAGCAGCCACCGGGACAGGGAGACCGGGGAGCTGTTTTTT. This chain links TRBV7-2 with TRBJ2-2, with 9 nucleotides matching TRBD1. V gave up 5 bases and J gave up 5 bases; unmatched junction bases: 6. Germline assignment: CDR1 SGHTA and CDR2 FQGNSA. CDR3 length: 15 amino acids.

This clonotype was observed a handful of times. This chain links TRBV6-1 with TRBJ1-6; D gene uncertain. Per germline, CDR1 MNHNS and CDR2 SASEGT. This CDR3 spans 12 amino acids. V dropped 6 bases and J dropped 10 bases, with 10 bases sitting between them. CDR3: CASRGRSSPLHF. CDR3 DNA: TGTGCCAGCAGAGGGCGTTCGTCACCCCTCCACTTT.

The chain joins TRBV28 to TRBJ1-1; perhaps TRBD1 as D (6 bases). The CDR3 length is 16 residues. Trimming left V 5 bases short and J 0 bases short, with 16 bases between. Germline loops: CDR1 MDHEN, CDR2 SYDVKM. CDR3: CASSTPRGALNTEAFF. The CDR3 coding sequence is TGTGCCAGCAGTACGCCTCGGGGGGCATTGAACACTGAAGCTTTCTTT.

The gene calls are TRBV14 and TRBJ2-7, with TRBD1 identical over 9 bases. From germline, CDR1 is SGHDN and CDR2 FVKESK. With V trimmed by 3 bases and J by 4 bases, 4 bases remained unmatched. The CDR3 runs to 14 residues. CDR3 DNA sequence: TGTGCCAGCAGCCAGACCGACAGGGGGTACGAGCAGTACTTC. As protein: CASSQTDRGYEQYF.

The rearrangement joins TRBV20-1 to TRBJ2-5; 8 bases match TRBD2. CDR1 is DFQATT and CDR2 is SNEGSKA in the germline V gene (reference sequence). Trimming cost V 0 bases and J 1 base; bases outside gene matches: 7. The CDR3 sequence is 16 residues long. The CDR3 protein is CSARDDGTRSQETQYF. The CDR3 DNA sequence: TGCAGTGCTAGAGATGACGGGACTAGGTCCCAAGAGACCCAGTACTTC.

This clonotype appeared a few times. The chain combines TRBV11-3 with TRBJ2-3; D tentatively fits TRBD1 or TRBD2 (5 bases each). The CDR3 contains 15 residues. CDR1 is SGHNT and CDR2 is YENEEA in the germline V gene. V was trimmed by 5 bases and J by 2 bases, leaving 14 bases between them. The DNA for the CDR3 is TGTGCCAGCAGCCAGGGACGGGGTAACACAGATACGCAGTATTTT. Translation: CASSQGRGNTDTQYF.

This clonotype occurred a few times. The junction departs from germline at one end; a sequencing error may be responsible. The CDR3: CASSPLGRGGNRPQHF. CDR3 DNA: TGTGCCAGCTCACCACTGGGAAGGGGAGGCAATCGGCCCCAGCATTTT. The J gene is TRBJ1-5, the V gene TRBV18; maybe TRBD1 (5 bases). Germline CDR1 is KGHSH and CDR2 is LQKENI. The CDR3 loop spans 16 amino acids.

This clonotype was seen a handful of times. This chain links TRBV19 with TRBJ1-1; no clear D. Germline V gene lookup returns CDR1 LNHDA and CDR2 SQIVND (reference sequence). CDR3 length equals 14 residues. V shed 5 bases and J shed 5 bases, with 15 bases lying between them. The CDR3 region is CASSRSGVSTEAFF. For the CDR3, the DNA is TGTGCCAGTAGTCGATCTGGGGTTTCGACTGAAGCTTTCTTT.

There are a few counts of this clonotype. The V and J genes are TRBV6-1 and TRBJ1-1; TRBD1 matches at 8 bases. The CDR3 is made up of 14 amino acids. Germline V gene lookup returns CDR1 MNHNS and CDR2 SASEGT. J was trimmed by 5 bases and V by 7 bases; bases with no gene match: 9. CDR3 amino acids: CASTKTGGRTEAFF. The CDR3 bases are TGTGCCAGCACCAAAACAGGGGGTAGGACTGAAGCTTTCTTT.

The V gene is TRBV5-1, the J gene TRBJ1-1, with D unresolved. V was trimmed by 3 bases and J by 2 bases, leaving 11 bases between them. Germline lookup yields CDR1 SGHRS and CDR2 YFSETQ. The CDR3 consists of 14 residues. This CDR3 reads CASSSQTANTEAFF. The CDR3 nucleotides are TGCGCCAGCAGCTCTCAAACAGCAAACACTGAAGCTTTCTTT.

The chain carries TRBV12-3 or TRBV12-4 and TRBJ2-2; the match to TRBD1 covers 8 bases. V gave up 2 bases and J gave up 5 bases; unmatched junction bases: 7. This CDR3 has 16 residues. The CDR3 DNA reads as TGTGCCAGCAGTTTATTTACAGGGGGTCAGACCGGGGAGCTGTTTTTT. Protein: CASSLFTGGQTGELFF.

The V call is TRBV2, the J call TRBJ2-1, with D maybe TRBD2 (7 bases). The V and J ends lost 7 bases and 9 bases respectively, with 22 bases between them. Looked up from germline, CDR1 is SNHLY and CDR2 is FYNNEI. This CDR3 is built from 15 residues. The CDR3 is CASKDGGAQDSEQFF. Written as DNA, the CDR3 is TGTGCCAGCAAGGATGGGGGGGCCCAGGACAGTGAGCAGTTCTTC.

This clonotype appeared a few times. The chain carries TRBV27 and TRBJ2-2; TRBD2 aligns across 7 bases. V was pared by 1 base and J by 0 bases, with 5 bases of the junction left unmatched. Germline V gene sequence: CDR1 MNHEY, CDR2 SMNVEV (reference sequence). CDR3 length equals 17 residues. The CDR3 nucleotides read TGTGCCAGCAGTTTATGGGCTAGCGGAGCGAACACCGGGGAGCTGTTTTTT. The encoded protein is CASSLWASGANTGELFF.

V usage is TRBV11-1 and J usage is TRBJ2-2, with 7 nucleotides matching TRBD2. Germline CDR1 and CDR2: SGHAT and FQDESV (reference sequence). This CDR3 is 16 amino acids long. J was trimmed by 4 bases and V by 8 bases; bases with no gene match: 13. Here the CDR3 reads CASSNPREDGTGELFF. CDR3 DNA sequence: TGTGCCAGCTCGAACCCTCGGGAGGACGGCACCGGGGAGCTGTTTTTT.

The chain couples TRBV20-1 to TRBJ2-3, with 11 bases lining up with TRBD2. CDR1 and CDR2 from the germline V gene are DFQATT and SNEGSKA (reference sequence). After removal of 5 bases from V and 4 bases from J, the junction contained 8 bases not matched to a gene. This CDR3 region has 15 residues. The CDR3 sequence: CSAVKTSGTSDTQYF. CDR3 bases: TGCAGTGCTGTCAAGACTAGCGGGACGTCAGATACGCAGTATTTT.

This clonotype was seen only a few times. J is TRBJ1-2 and V is TRBV11-2; D is unresolved. The CDR3 is 14 amino acids. V was trimmed by 0 bases and J by 4 bases, leaving 9 bases between them. CDR1 is SGHAT, CDR2 FQNNGV, per germline. CDR3 amino acids: CASSLEAGVYGYTF. DNA of the CDR3: TGTGCCAGCAGCTTAGAAGCAGGAGTCTATGGCTACACCTTC.

Judged by abundance, this clonotype is medium-sized. The chain uses TRBV2 and TRBJ2-5, with TRBD2 matching over 10 bases. This CDR3 region has 15 residues. Trimming took 7 bases from V and 6 from J; bases not matched to a gene: 11. CDR1 and CDR2 from the germline V gene are SNHLY and FYNNEI. The CDR3 is CASKPPSGGGKTQYF. The CDR3 DNA reads as TGTGCCAGCAAACCGCCTAGCGGGGGAGGAAAGACCCAGTACTTC.

J is TRBJ1-3 and V is TRBV19; TRBD1 agrees at 10 bases. V was clipped by 3 bases and J by 4 bases; unmatched bases: 6. Germline V gene sequence: CDR1 LNHDA, CDR2 SQIVND (reference sequence). The CDR3 length is 16 residues. CDR3 nucleotides: TGTGCCAGTAGTATCCCGGGACAGGGGTTAGGAAACACCATATATTTT. Its translation is CASSIPGQGLGNTIYF.